This T cell receptor (beta chain) was captured by sequencing in a study of blood T cells in healthy people across ages. General observations from the study: The percentage of naive T cells correlated strongly with TCR beta diversity. Investigators treated diversity estimates from one million T cells as underestimates.

Each sample provided at least 6 micrograms of extracted total RNA. A second about 7 to 11 cycle PCR used barcoded and J-beta primers. Every cDNA molecule carried a tag from a template-switch adaptor bearing 12 random nucleotides. TCRdb re-derived calls from the 5' RACE reads in MiXCR, one entry per CDR3 protein. Of 1.5 million to 1.8 million distinct CDR3 sequences in the sample, about 45% were seen once. The CDR3 extends over 22 amino acids. The trim removed 2 bases at V and 0 bases at J, leaving 19 bases unmatched. Germline V lookup: CDR1 LGHNT, CDR2 FRNRAP. Comment on this clonotype: Its antigen is unknown.

The sequence derives from a woman aged 18-35 years in good health. Source material: blood. The genes are TRBV12-5 and TRBJ2-1; 10 nucleotides line up with TRBD1. The CDR3 coding sequence is TGTGCTAGTGGTTTGACAGGACAGGGGGGAGGACTAGGGTCGAGCTCCTACAATGAGCAGTTCTTC. Amino acids: CASGLTGQGGGLGSSSYNEQFF.